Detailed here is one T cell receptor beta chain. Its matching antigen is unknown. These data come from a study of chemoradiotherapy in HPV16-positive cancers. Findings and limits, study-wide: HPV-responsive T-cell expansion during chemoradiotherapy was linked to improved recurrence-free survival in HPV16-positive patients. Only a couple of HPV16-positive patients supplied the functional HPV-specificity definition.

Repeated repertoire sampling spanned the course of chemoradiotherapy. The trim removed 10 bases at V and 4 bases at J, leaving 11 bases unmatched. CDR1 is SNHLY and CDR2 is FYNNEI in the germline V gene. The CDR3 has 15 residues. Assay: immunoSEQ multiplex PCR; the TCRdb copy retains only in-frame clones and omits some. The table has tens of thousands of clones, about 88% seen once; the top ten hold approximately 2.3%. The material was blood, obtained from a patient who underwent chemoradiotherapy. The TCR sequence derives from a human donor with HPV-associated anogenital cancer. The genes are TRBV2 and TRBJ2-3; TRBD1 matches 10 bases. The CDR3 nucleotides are TGTGCCAACGACCCGGGACAGGGGAACCCAGATACGCAGTATTTT. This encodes CANDPGQGNPDTQYF.